One T cell receptor beta chain is described in this entry. V lost 3 bases and J lost 2, with 20 bases in between. CDR1 is GTSNPN, CDR2 SVGIG, per germline (reference sequence). CDR3 size: 16 residues. The data are from a study of T cell changes during pregnancy in multiple sclerosis. Sequenced by immunoSEQ multiplex PCR; TCRdb stores in-frame clones only, minus some. Here the sample spans more than 50,000 clones, roughly nine tenths being singletons. This TCR derives from a female donor in good health, enrolled as a control in a pregnancy study. The V gene is TRBV30, the J gene TRBJ2-7, with D possibly TRBD2 on 7 matching bases. Sequences were derived from CD4+ T cells from peripheral blood mononuclear cells, sampled after pregnancy. The CDR3 DNA is TGTGCCTGGAGAAGGGGGGGGGCCTTCTTCACCTACGAGCAGTACTTC. This sequence encodes CAWRRGGAFFTYEQYF.